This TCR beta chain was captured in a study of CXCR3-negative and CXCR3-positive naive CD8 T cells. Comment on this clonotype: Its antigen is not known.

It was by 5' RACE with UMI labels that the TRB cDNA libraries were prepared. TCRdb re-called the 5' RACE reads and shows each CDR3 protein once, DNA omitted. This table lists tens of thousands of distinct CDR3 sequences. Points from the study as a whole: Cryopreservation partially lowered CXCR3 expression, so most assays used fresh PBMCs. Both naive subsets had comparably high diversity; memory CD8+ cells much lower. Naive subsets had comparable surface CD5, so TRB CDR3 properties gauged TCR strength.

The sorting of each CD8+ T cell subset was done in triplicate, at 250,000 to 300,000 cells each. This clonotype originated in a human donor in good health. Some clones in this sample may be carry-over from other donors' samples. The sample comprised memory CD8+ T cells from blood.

This CDR3 reads CSARGGLASYEQYF. The rearrangement uses TRBV20-1 and TRBJ2-7; as DNA is missing, the TRBD2 call by TCRdb cannot be tested. The CDR3 length is 14 residues. Germline V CDR1 and CDR2: DFQATT, SNEGSKA (reference sequence).